The present entry profiles one TCR beta chain with its context. Its antigen is unidentified. Between the trimmed V and J ends, which lost 5 bases and 2 bases, there was a span of 6 bases. This CDR3 is built from 12 residues. Germline-derived CDR1 and CDR2 are MNHNY and SVGAGI (reference sequence). The entry originates in a study of graft-versus-host responses after intestinal transplantation. As for the study in general: Tacrolimus and steroids were given for around three years to all recipients after anti-thymocyte globulin induction.

Overall study results and limits: Early declines in HvG clones that occurred post-transplant were associated with peak circulating GvH clone levels. GvH clones detected in recipient marrow included some appearing first in ileum or blood. Allografts carried high graft-versus-host to host-versus-graft clonal ratios in patients having graft-donor T cell macrochimerism.

Sequencing was performed with immunoSEQ multiplex PCR; in TCRdb, only in-frame clones are kept and a portion is missing. The data hold about 97,000 clones, with 80% to 95% observed a single time. Material: PBMCs, obtained about 450 days after intestinal transplant. The clonotype was recovered from a human patient who received an intestinal transplant, so some T cells may come from the graft donor. The chain recombines TRBV6-6 with TRBJ1-2; D is ambiguous. CDR3 loop: CASSGANYGYTF. CDR3 in DNA: TGTGCCAGCAGTGGAGCGAACTATGGCTACACCTTC.